A single sample gave rise to the 3 T cell receptor beta chains below, sequenced in a study of shared clonotypes between healthy human individuals. Sequencing was performed with immunoSEQ multiplex PCR; in TCRdb, only in-frame clones are kept and a portion is missing. The top ten hold about 9.4% of the sample, which has approximately 320,000 clones, approximately 79% seen once. Sequences were obtained from memory CD4+ T cells sorted from blood. Subset specified: CD45RA-negative fraction. The receptors shown here come from a young man in good health.

The chain employs TRBV4-1 and TRBJ2-7, with 7 bases aligning to TRBD1. Germline values: CDR1 MGHRA, CDR2 YSYEKL. The V segment lost 1 base and the J segment 1 base; nucleotides outside the gene matches: 4. CDR3 length equals 15 residues. The CDR3 DNA follows: TGCGCCAGCAGCCAAGGAGGGGGCGCGTCCTACGAGCAGTACTTC. Translated: CASSQGGGASYEQYF.

This chain links TRBV7-9 with TRBJ2-3; D remains unclear. Per germline, CDR1 SEHNR and CDR2 FQNEAQ (reference sequence). This CDR3 is 15 amino acids long. Trimming cost V 1 base and J 5 bases, with 13 bases left between them. Written as DNA, the CDR3 is TGTGCCAGCAGCTTAGTATCCCTGAAGGGAGATACGCAGTATTTT. Translation gives CASSLVSLKGDTQYF.

In its sample, this clone was seen a few times. This chain links TRBV7-2 with TRBJ2-5; 11 bases agree with TRBD2. After removal of 2 bases from V and 5 bases from J, the junction contained 13 bases not matched to a gene. This CDR3 spans 18 amino acids. Germline V gene sequence: CDR1 SGHTA, CDR2 FQGNSA. CDR3 DNA: TGTGCCAGCAGCTTATTACTAGCGGGAGAGATTGTGTCGGAGACCCAGTACTTC. Its protein is CASSLLLAGEIVSETQYF. The full variable domain, its missing parts supplied by reference TRBV7-2 and TRBJ2-5, is GAGVSQSPSNKVTEKGKDVELRCDPISGHTALYWYRQSLGQGLEFLIYFQGNSAPDKSGLPSDRFSAERTGGSVSTLTIQRTQQEDSAVYLCASSLLLAGEIVSETQYFGPGTRLLVL.